A single sample is the source of the 27 T cell receptor beta chains below, sequenced in a study of neurological immune-mediated disorders. TCRdb processed the 5' RACE reads anew with MiXCR; each CDR3 protein has one entry. The table lists tens of thousands of distinct CDR3 sequences, 4.5% to 7% of them singletons, with approximately 1.5% in the top ten. Material: CD4+ T cells from blood. The origin of the receptors is a woman under 30 with multiple sclerosis.

In its sample, this clonotype was seen many times. V and J are TRBV5-6 and TRBJ2-2, with TRBD2 matching over 10 bases. After removal of 4 bases from V and 0 bases from J, the junction contained 6 bases not matched to a gene. The CDR3 length is 17 residues. Germline assignment: CDR1 SGHDT and CDR2 YYEEEE. The chain's CDR3 is CASSATTSGANTGELFF. In DNA form, the CDR3 reads TGTGCCAGCAGCGCTACAACTAGCGGGGCGAACACCGGGGAGCTGTTTTTT. The variable domain in full, completed from reference TRBV5-6 and TRBJ2-2, reads DAGVTQSPTHLIKTRGQQVTLRCSPKSGHDTVSWYQQALGQGPQFIFQYYEEEERQRGNFPDRFSGHQFPNYSSELNVNALLLGDSALYLCASSATTSGANTGELFFGEGSRLTVL.

This clonotype was seen at least ten times. CDR3: CSARKQGIPNSPLHF. The CDR3 nucleotides read TGCAGTGCTCGCAAACAGGGGATTCCTAATTCACCCCTCCACTTT. The V and J genes are TRBV20-1 and TRBJ1-6; 7 bases line up with TRBD1. The CDR3 loop spans 15 amino acids. Germline CDR1 is DFQATT and CDR2 is SNEGSKA (reference sequence). Germline trimming cut 5 bases from V and 6 bases from J; bases unmatched to any gene: 10.

This clonotype occurred many times. V is TRBV5-1 and J is TRBJ1-2; the match to TRBD1 covers 7 bases. Germline V lookup: CDR1 SGHRS, CDR2 YFSETQ. Trimming cost V 2 bases and J 6 bases; bases outside gene matches: 7. The CDR3 covers 14 residues. The CDR3 loop is CASSLQQGENGYTF. The CDR3 coding sequence is TGCGCCAGCAGCTTACAGCAGGGGGAAAATGGCTACACCTTC.

This clonotype was counted many times. The chain uses TRBV3-1 and TRBJ2-2, with TRBD1 matching 7 bases. The CDR3 has 15 residues. Trimming at V came to 6 bases and at J to 0 bases, leaving 4 bases not matched to a gene. The germline gives CDR1 LGHDT, CDR2 YNNKEL (reference sequence). DNA of the CDR3: TGTGCCAGCAGACGACAGGGCGCGAACACCGGGGAGCTGTTTTTT. Its protein product is CASRRQGANTGELFF. Drawing the rest from reference TRBV3-1 and TRBJ2-2, the complete variable domain is DTAVSQTPKYLVTQMGNDKSIKCEQNLGHDTMYWYKQDSKKFLKIMFSYNNKELIINETVPNRFSPKSPDKAHLNLHINSLELGDSAVYFCASRRQGANTGELFFGEGSRLTVL.

Many counts were recorded for this clonotype. V and J are TRBV28 and TRBJ1-1, with TRBD1 matching 9 bases. CDR3 length: 14 residues. Germline CDR1 reads MDHEN; CDR2 reads SYDVKM. V lost 4 bases, J lost 3 bases, and 3 bases stayed unmatched. The CDR3 spells CASSSTGGYTEAFF. CDR3 in DNA: TGTGCCAGCAGTTCGACAGGGGGGTACACTGAAGCTTTCTTT.

Ten or more counts support this clonotype. V is TRBV7-2 and J is TRBJ2-2; 8 bases are a match to TRBD2. With V trimmed by 6 bases and J by 1 base, 4 bases remained unmatched. Germline V gene lookup returns CDR1 SGHTA and CDR2 FQGNSA. The CDR3 is 15 residues long. The CDR3, as DNA: TGTGCCAGCAGGCCGGGACTAGTGAACACCGGGGAGCTGTTTTTT. It codes for CASRPGLVNTGELFF.

This clonotype was found many times. This rearrangement joins TRBV12-3 or TRBV12-4 to TRBJ1-2; D might be TRBD1 (5 bases). The CDR3 sequence is 14 residues long. V lost 6 bases and J lost 4, with 15 bases in between. This chain's CDR3 is CASRLQERVYGYTF. As DNA, the CDR3 is TGTGCCAGCAGGTTACAGGAGAGGGTCTATGGCTACACCTTC.

This clonotype is a singleton in its sample. The rearrangement uses TRBV7-9 and TRBJ1-1; 9 nucleotides align to TRBD1. Germline V lookup: CDR1 SEHNR, CDR2 FQNEAQ (reference sequence). The CDR3 covers 15 residues. With 4 bases clipped from V and 4 bases from J, the junction kept 7 bases outside the gene matches. This CDR3 reads CASSWGQGVVTEAFF. DNA of the CDR3: TGTGCCAGCAGCTGGGGACAGGGTGTGGTCACTGAAGCTTTCTTT.

The sample holds many counts of this clonotype. The V gene is TRBV6-6, the J gene TRBJ2-3; 10 nucleotides match TRBD1. CDR1 is MNHNY and CDR2 is SVGAGI in the germline V gene (reference sequence). The CDR3 is 15 amino acids. Trimming took 3 bases from V and 8 from J; bases not matched to a gene: 8. The CDR3 DNA reads as TGTGCCAGCAGTTATAATCGGGACAGGGGAGCTACGCAGTATTTT. Translating gives CASSYNRDRGATQYF.

This clonotype was seen repeatedly, ten times or more. This chain links TRBV29-1 with TRBJ1-1; 11 bases line up with TRBD1. The CDR3 is 14 residues long. In germline, CDR1 is SQVTM, CDR2 ANQGSEA. V dropped 7 bases and J dropped 5; count of bases not matched to a gene: 9. The CDR3 coding sequence is TGCAGCGGCCGGACAGGGGGCCCGGGGACTGAAGCTTTCTTT. It translates to CSGRTGGPGTEAFF.

This clonotype was observed many times. V is TRBV7-2 and J is TRBJ1-5; 10 bases align to TRBD1. The germline V gene has CDR1 SGHTA and CDR2 FQGNSA. CDR3 length: 15 residues. The V and J ends lost 4 bases and 6 bases, in that order; junction bases with no gene match: 6. The CDR3 reads CASSWMTGGTQPQHF. The CDR3 DNA reads TGTGCCAGCAGCTGGATGACAGGGGGCACTCAGCCCCAGCATTTT.

This clonotype was observed many times. This sequence joins TRBV7-2 and TRBJ2-7; the match to TRBD2 covers 10 bases. This CDR3 spans 15 amino acids. After removal of 5 bases from V and 7 bases from J, the junction contained 11 bases not matched to a gene. Germline CDR1 SGHTA, CDR2 FQGNSA. CDR3 coding DNA: TGTGCCAGCAGCCCCCGGACTAGCGGACCGATGGAGCAGTACTTC. It codes for CASSPRTSGPMEQYF.

This clonotype was seen ten or more times. The chain couples TRBV28 to TRBJ1-2; D uncertain. Trimming left V 5 bases short and J 4 bases short, with 20 bases between. The CDR3 loop spans 16 amino acids. CDR1 and CDR2 from the germline V gene are MDHEN and SYDVKM. CDR3 loop: CASSTTQQYPLYGYTF. The CDR3 coding sequence is TGTGCCAGCAGTACAACACAACAGTACCCCCTCTATGGCTACACCTTC.

This clonotype has at least ten counts. The chain uses TRBV19 and TRBJ2-3; 8 bases map to TRBD2. This CDR3 is built from 14 residues. The germline CDR1 and CDR2 sequences are LNHDA and SQIVND (reference sequence). V shed 5 bases, J shed 5 bases, and the junction held 6 bases outside the gene matches. The CDR3 loop is CASSPGGPRDTQYF. In DNA, the CDR3 is TGTGCCAGTAGTCCGGGGGGGCCACGAGATACGCAGTATTTT.

This clonotype was seen repeatedly, ten times or more. The chain has TRBV14 and TRBJ2-1, with 8 bases lining up with TRBD2. The V and J ends lost 4 bases and 0 bases, in that order; junction bases with no gene match: 2. This CDR3 spans 15 amino acids. Per germline, CDR1 SGHDN and CDR2 FVKESK. The CDR3 here is CASSPAGVSYNEQFF. The CDR3 DNA is TGTGCCAGCAGCCCAGCGGGAGTCTCCTACAATGAGCAGTTCTTC.

This clonotype was seen at least ten times. The chain links TRBV20-1 to TRBJ1-5; weak D call: TRBD1 (6 bases). The CDR3 consists of 18 residues. Looked up from germline, CDR1 is DFQATT and CDR2 is SNEGSKA (reference sequence). V was clipped by 6 bases and J by 1 base, with 25 bases between them. CDR3 loop: CSATPPDSIPRSNQPQHF. The CDR3 region has the DNA TGCAGTGCCACCCCCCCGGACAGCATCCCGAGGAGCAATCAGCCCCAGCATTTT.

This clonotype appeared many times. The chain uses TRBV7-2 and TRBJ1-1; D may be TRBD1 (5 bases). This CDR3 contains 12 residues. With 3 bases removed from V and 8 bases from J, the gap between germline ends came to 10 bases. CDR1 and CDR2 from the germline V gene are SGHTA and FQGNSA. CDR3 nucleotides: TGTGCCAGCAGCTTGGACAACCCCGAAGCTTTCTTT. It is translated as CASSLDNPEAFF.

This clonotype was observed many times. This chain joins TRBV7-2 and TRBJ2-7, with TRBD1 matching 12 bases. V shed 5 bases, J shed 4 bases, and the junction held 6 bases outside the gene matches. CDR3 length: 15 amino acids. Germline loops: CDR1 SGHTA, CDR2 FQGNSA. This CDR3 reads CASSLRDRGPYEQYF. DNA for the CDR3: TGTGCCAGCAGCCTCCGGGACAGGGGGCCGTACGAGCAGTACTTC.

This clonotype was picked up many times. J is TRBJ2-4 and V is TRBV19; 10 bases line up with TRBD1. Germline trimming cut 2 bases from V and 2 bases from J; bases unmatched to any gene: 9. Germline V gives CDR1 LNHDA, CDR2 SQIVND (reference sequence). The CDR3 covers 18 residues. The CDR3 nucleotides read TGTGCCAGTAGTATAAGGTTAGAGGGACAGGGGACCAAAAACATTCAGTACTTC. Residues: CASSIRLEGQGTKNIQYF.

Many counts were recorded for this clonotype. The CDR3 here is CATRPGGGHQPQHF. DNA for the CDR3: TGTGCCACCCGCCCGGGGGGAGGACATCAGCCCCAGCATTTT. This rearrangement joins TRBV27 to TRBJ1-5; D possibly corresponds to TRBD1 (5 bases). The V gene's germline CDR1 is MNHEY and CDR2 SMNVEV (reference sequence). The germline V and J ends were trimmed by 10 bases and 5 bases, with 18 bases remaining between them. The CDR3 has 14 residues.

This clonotype was picked up many times. The chain combines TRBV7-2 with TRBJ1-2; D gene unclear. Germline CDR1 SGHTA, CDR2 FQGNSA. The length of the CDR3 is 13 residues. Trimming removed 5 bases from V and 5 bases from J, with 12 bases in between. Here the CDR3 reads CASSPSPRYGYTF. The CDR3 nucleotides read TGTGCCAGCAGCCCCAGCCCCAGGTATGGCTACACCTTC.

This chain uses TRBV5-1 with TRBJ2-1; TRBD1 aligns across 7 bases. Germline loops: CDR1 SGHRS, CDR2 YFSETQ. CDR3 length equals 13 residues. V shed 4 bases, J shed 8 bases, and the junction held 6 bases outside the gene matches. The CDR3 reads CASSVDRVDEQFF. CDR3 in DNA: TGCGCCAGCAGCGTCGACAGGGTTGATGAGCAGTTCTTC.

This clonotype was counted at least ten times. The genes are TRBV12-3 or TRBV12-4 and TRBJ2-5; D possibly matches TRBD1 or TRBD2 (5 bases each). Trimming took 9 bases from V and 5 from J, leaving 22 bases between them. CDR3 length: 15 residues. CDR3 sequence reads: CASSGDPGRFETQYF. The CDR3 DNA reads TGTGCCAGTAGTGGGGACCCGGGACGGTTTGAGACCCAGTACTTC.

In its sample, this clonotype was seen many times. This CDR3 is CASSLNGNMNTEAFF. Written as DNA, the CDR3 is TGTGCCAGCAGCTTGAACGGCAACATGAACACTGAAGCTTTCTTT. V and J are TRBV5-6 and TRBJ1-1; no definite D call. This CDR3 contains 15 residues. Germline loops: CDR1 SGHDT, CDR2 YYEEEE. Trimming took 1 base from V and 0 from J, leaving 10 bases between them.

The V and J genes are TRBV6-4 and TRBJ2-1, with TRBD2 identical over 12 bases. The CDR3 extends over 16 amino acids. The trim removed 5 bases at V and 4 bases at J, leaving 6 bases unmatched. CDR1 and CDR2 (germline): MRHNA, SNTAGT. CDR3 sequence: CASSTNGLAGYNEQFF. DNA for the CDR3: TGTGCCAGCAGTACCAACGGACTAGCGGGGTACAATGAGCAGTTCTTC.

This clonotype was seen at least ten times. The chain uses TRBV5-8 and TRBJ2-5; no firm D call. The V end was cut by 5 bases, the J end by 6 bases, with 14 bases between. The CDR3 is 13 amino acids. Germline CDR1 and CDR2: SGHTS and YDEGEE. CDR3 amino acids: CASRSLRLQTQYF. CDR3 DNA sequence: TGTGCCAGCAGGTCCTTAAGGCTACAGACCCAGTACTTC.

The chain uses TRBV5-4 and TRBJ1-1; the match to TRBD1 covers 8 bases. Germline-derived CDR1 and CDR2 are SGHNT and YYREEE (reference sequence). CDR3 length equals 15 residues. Losses at the gene ends were 4 bases for V and 2 bases for J; bases not matched to a gene: 7. The CDR3 protein is CASSGGQGGNTEAFF. The CDR3 DNA sequence: TGTGCCAGCAGCGGCGGACAGGGAGGCAACACTGAAGCTTTCTTT. Drawing the rest from reference TRBV5-4 and TRBJ1-1, the complete variable domain is ETGVTQSPTHLIKTRGQQVTLRCSSQSGHNTVSWYQQALGQGPQFIFQYYREEENGRGNFPPRFSGLQFPNYSSELNVNALELDDSALYLCASSGGQGGNTEAFFGQGTRLTVV.